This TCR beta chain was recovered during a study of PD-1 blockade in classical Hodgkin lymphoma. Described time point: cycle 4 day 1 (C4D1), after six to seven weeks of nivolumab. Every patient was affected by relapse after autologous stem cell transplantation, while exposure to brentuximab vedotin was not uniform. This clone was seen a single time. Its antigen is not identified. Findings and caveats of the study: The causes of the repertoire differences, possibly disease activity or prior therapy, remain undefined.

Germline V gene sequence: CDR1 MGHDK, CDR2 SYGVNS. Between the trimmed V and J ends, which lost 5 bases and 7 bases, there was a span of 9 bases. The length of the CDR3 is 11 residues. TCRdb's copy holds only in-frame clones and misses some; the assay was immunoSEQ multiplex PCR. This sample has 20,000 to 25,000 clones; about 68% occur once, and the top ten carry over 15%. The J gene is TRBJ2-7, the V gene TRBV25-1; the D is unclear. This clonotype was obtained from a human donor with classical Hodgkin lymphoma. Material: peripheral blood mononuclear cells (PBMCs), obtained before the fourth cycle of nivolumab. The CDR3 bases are TGTGCCAGCAGTACGGGCAGGGAGCAGTACTTC. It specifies CASSTGREQYF.